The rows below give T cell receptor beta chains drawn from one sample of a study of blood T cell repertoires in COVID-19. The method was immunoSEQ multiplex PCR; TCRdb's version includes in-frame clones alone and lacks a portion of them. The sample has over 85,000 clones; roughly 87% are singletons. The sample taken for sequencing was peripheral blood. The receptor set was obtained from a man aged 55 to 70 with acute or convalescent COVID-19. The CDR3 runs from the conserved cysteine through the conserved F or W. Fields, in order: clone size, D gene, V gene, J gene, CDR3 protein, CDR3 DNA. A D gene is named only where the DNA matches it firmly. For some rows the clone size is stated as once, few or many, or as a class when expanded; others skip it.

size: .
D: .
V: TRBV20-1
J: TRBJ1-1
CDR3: CSARGAVLAFF
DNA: TGCAGTGCTAGAGGCGCCGTATTAGCTTTCTTT

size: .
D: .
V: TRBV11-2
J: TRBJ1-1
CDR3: CASSNRSDTEAFF
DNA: TGTGCCAGCAGCAACAGGTCCGACACTGAAGCTTTCTTT

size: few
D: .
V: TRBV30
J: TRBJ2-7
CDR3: CAWTRRQVGEQYF
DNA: TGTGCCTGGACCCGCCGACAGGTGGGGGAGCAGTACTTC

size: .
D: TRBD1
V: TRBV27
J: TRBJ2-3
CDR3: CASSLMGQRNTQYF
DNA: TGTGCCAGCAGTTTAATGGGACAGAGAAATACGCAGTATTTT

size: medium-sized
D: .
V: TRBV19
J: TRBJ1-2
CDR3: CATRRQSDYGYTF
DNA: TGTGCCACCCGGAGGCAGTCGGACTATGGCTACACCTTC

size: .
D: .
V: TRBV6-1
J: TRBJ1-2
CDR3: CASSEGWTAYGYTF
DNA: TGTGCCAGCAGTGAGGGGTGGACAGCCTATGGCTACACCTTC

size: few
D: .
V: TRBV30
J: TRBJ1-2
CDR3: CAWTRGMDYGYTF
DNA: TGTGCCTGGACTCGGGGTATGGACTATGGCTACACCTTC

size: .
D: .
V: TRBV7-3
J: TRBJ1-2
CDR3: CASSWGGEYGYTF
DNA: TGTGCCAGCAGCTGGGGGGGAGAATATGGCTACACCTTC

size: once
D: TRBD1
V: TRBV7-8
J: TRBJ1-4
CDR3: CASSLPRGQRNEKLFF
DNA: TGTGCCAGCAGCTTACCCAGGGGGCAAAGAAATGAAAAACTGTTTTTT

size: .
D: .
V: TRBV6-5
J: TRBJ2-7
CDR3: CASSPHRVTGQYF
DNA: TGTGCCAGCAGCCCCCACAGGGTGACGGGGCAGTACTTC

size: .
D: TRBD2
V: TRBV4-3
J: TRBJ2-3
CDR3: CASSPSGGRRGGDTDTQYF
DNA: TGCGCCAGCAGCCCCAGCGGAGGCAGGCGGGGGGGAGACACAGATACGCAGTATTTT

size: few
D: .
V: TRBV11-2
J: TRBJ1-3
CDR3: CASPIWEGFGNTIYF
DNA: TGTGCCAGCCCTATATGGGAGGGTTTTGGAAACACCATATATTTT

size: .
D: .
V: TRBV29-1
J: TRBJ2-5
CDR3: CSVLLGGETQYF
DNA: TGCAGCGTTCTTCTAGGGGGAGAGACCCAGTACTTC

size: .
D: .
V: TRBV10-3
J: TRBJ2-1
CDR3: CASEQGMNNEQFF
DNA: TGTGCCAGCGAACAGGGAATGAACAATGAGCAGTTCTTC

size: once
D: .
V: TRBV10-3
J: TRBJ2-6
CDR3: CAIRAGANVLTF
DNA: TGTGCCATTCGGGCTGGGGCCAACGTCCTGACTTTC

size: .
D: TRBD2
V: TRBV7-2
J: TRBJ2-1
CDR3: CASSLAGGAISNEQFF
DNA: TGTGCCAGCAGCTTAGCCGGGGGGGCCATTAGCAATGAGCAGTTCTTC

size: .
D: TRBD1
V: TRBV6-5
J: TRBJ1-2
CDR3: CASSYGQGVYYGYTF
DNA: TGTGCCAGCAGTTACGGGCAGGGGGTTTACTATGGCTACACCTTC

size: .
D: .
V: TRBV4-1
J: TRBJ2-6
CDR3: CASSQSAVRGANVLTF
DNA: TGCGCCAGCAGCCAATCCGCGGTCCGCGGGGCCAACGTCCTGACTTTC

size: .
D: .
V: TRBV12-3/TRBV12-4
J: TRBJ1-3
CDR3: CASSLGGATIYF
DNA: TGTGCCAGCAGTTTAGGCGGGGCAACCATATATTTT

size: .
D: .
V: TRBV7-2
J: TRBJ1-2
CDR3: CASSSPGHVYGYTF
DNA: TGTGCCAGCAGCTCCCCTGGACACGTCTATGGCTACACCTTC

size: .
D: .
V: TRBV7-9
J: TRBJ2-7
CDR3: CASSPGISYEQYF
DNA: TGTGCCAGCAGCCCGGGAATCTCCTACGAGCAGTACTTC

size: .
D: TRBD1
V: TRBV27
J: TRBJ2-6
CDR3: CASRAQGAHSGANVLTF
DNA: TGTGCCAGCAGGGCACAGGGGGCCCACTCTGGGGCCAACGTCCTGACTTTC

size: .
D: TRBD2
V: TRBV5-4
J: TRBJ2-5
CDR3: CASRIAGGPTQETQYF
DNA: TGTGCCAGCAGAATAGCGGGGGGGCCCACCCAAGAGACCCAGTACTTC

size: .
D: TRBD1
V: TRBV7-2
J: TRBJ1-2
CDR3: CASSTGTGVQYGYTF
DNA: TGTGCCAGCAGCACGGGGACAGGGGTGCAATATGGCTACACCTTC

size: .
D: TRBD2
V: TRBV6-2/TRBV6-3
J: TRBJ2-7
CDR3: CASSPVAGGPVEQYF
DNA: TGTGCCAGCAGTCCAGTGGCGGGAGGACCGGTCGAGCAGTACTTC

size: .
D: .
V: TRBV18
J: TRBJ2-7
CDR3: CASSLGDYEQYF
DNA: TGTGCCAGCTCTCTGGGAGACTACGAGCAGTACTTC

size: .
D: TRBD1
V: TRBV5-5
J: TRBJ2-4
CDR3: CASSYQSDRGPKNIQYF
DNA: TGTGCCAGCAGCTACCAAAGCGACAGGGGGCCCAAAAACATTCAGTACTTC

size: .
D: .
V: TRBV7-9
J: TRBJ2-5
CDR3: CASTPVTETQYF
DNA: TGTGCCAGCACCCCAGTCACGGAGACCCAGTACTTC

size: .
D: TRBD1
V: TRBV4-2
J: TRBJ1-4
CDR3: CASSPPGDRGEKLFF
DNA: TGTGCCAGCAGCCCCCCCGGGGACAGGGGCGAAAAACTGTTTTTT

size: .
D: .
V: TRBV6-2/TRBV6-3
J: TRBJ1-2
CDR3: CASSYHPQGGYGYTF
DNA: TGTGCCAGCAGTTATCATCCGCAGGGAGGGTATGGCTACACCTTC

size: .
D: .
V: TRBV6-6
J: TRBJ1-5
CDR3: CASSYSGYNQPQHF
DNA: TGTGCCAGCAGTTACTCGGGCTACAATCAGCCCCAGCATTTT

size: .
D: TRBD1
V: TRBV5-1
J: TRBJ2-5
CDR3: CASRIGTGGQETQYF
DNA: TGCGCCAGCAGGATCGGGACAGGGGGCCAGGAGACCCAGTACTTC

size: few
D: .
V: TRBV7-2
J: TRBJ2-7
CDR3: CASSFNRDNEQYF
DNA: TGTGCCAGCAGCTTTAACAGGGATAACGAGCAGTACTTC

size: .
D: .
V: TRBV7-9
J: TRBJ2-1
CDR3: CASSPPWRNEQFF
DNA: TGTGCCAGCAGCCCCCCCTGGAGAAATGAGCAGTTCTTC

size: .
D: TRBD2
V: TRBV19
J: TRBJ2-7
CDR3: CASSMGALREAYEQYF
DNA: TGTGCCAGTAGTATGGGGGCCTTGCGGGAGGCCTACGAGCAGTACTTC

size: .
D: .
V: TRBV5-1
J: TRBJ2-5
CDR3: CASSPRQDQETQYF
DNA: TGCGCCAGCAGCCCAAGACAGGACCAAGAGACCCAGTACTTC

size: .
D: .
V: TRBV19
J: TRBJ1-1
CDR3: CASSIGGTLNTEAFF
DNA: TGTGCCAGTAGTATAGGGGGGACATTGAACACTGAAGCTTTCTTT

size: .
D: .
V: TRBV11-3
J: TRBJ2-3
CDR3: CASSLDPPPGDTQYF
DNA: TGTGCCAGCAGCTTAGATCCCCCGCCCGGAGATACGCAGTATTTT